The clone carrying this T cell receptor beta chain has more than one count but fewer than ten. The antigen is unknown. Each CDR3 protein gets one entry after TCRdb re-called the RT-PCR reads with MiXCR. This table has fewer than 600,000 distinct CDR3 sequences, approximately 6.9% appearing once. The data are from a study of response to subunit inactivated influenza vaccine. Findings of the study overall: Seasonal influenza vaccination, on each occasion, was suggested by the authors to recruit few new T cells.

Germline lookup yields CDR1 DFQATT and CDR2 SNEGSKA (reference sequence). V shed 0 bases and J shed 4 bases, with 16 bases lying between them. CDR3 length: 15 amino acids. The clonotype was recovered from a man between 50 and 69 years old who received an inactivated influenza vaccine. Sequenced material: PBMCs from blood, taken approximately 25 months after vaccination. The rearrangement links TRBV20-1 to TRBJ2-7; the D gene is possibly TRBD1 (5 bases). The CDR3 DNA reads as TGCAGTGCTAGAGATCAGTATAGGACAATATACGAGCAGTACTTC. It is translated as CSARDQYRTIYEQYF.